This T cell receptor (beta chain) was captured by sequencing in a study of CD8 T cells in ankylosing spondylitis. TCRdb recomputed calls from the 5' RACE reads with MiXCR, one row per CDR3 protein. The sample lists more than 35,000 distinct CDR3 sequences, around 2.9% seen once, with 4.6% in the top ten. This clonotype was picked up many times. Trimming shortened V by 4 bases and J by 0 bases, and 14 bases separated the two germline ends. Germline V gives CDR1 SGDLS, CDR2 YYNGEE. This CDR3 has 16 amino acids. V and J are TRBV9 and TRBJ1-3; no clear D gene. The sequence came from a male donor with ankylosing spondylitis or in good health (not recorded which). Sequenced input: blood, either unsorted or a sorted T cell fraction (not recorded which). CDR3 loop: CASSRRSVDSGNTIYF. For the CDR3, the DNA is TGTGCCAGCAGCAGAAGGTCCGTGGACTCTGGAAACACCATATATTTT.